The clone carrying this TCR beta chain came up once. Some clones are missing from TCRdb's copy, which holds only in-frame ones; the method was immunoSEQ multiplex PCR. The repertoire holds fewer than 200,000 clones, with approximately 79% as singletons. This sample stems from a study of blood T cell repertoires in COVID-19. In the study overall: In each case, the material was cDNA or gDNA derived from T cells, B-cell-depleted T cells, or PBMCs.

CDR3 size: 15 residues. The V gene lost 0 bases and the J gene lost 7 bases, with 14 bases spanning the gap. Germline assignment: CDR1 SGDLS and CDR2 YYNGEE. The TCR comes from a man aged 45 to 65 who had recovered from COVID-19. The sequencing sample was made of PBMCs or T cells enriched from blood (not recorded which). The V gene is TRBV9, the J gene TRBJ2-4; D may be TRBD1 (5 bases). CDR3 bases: TGTGCCAGCAGCGTAGAACCAGGGTTAGGGAACATTCAGTACTTC. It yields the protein CASSVEPGLGNIQYF.